The present entry profiles one TCR beta chain with its context. What it recognizes is unknown. Assay used: immunoSEQ multiplex PCR; TCRdb lists only in-frame clones, some missing. The repertoire holds roughly 150,000 clones, around 90% seen once, with roughly 6% in the top ten. This sample stems from a study of T cell responses to AZD1222 COVID-19 vaccine. Germline V gene sequence: CDR1 KGHSH, CDR2 LQKENI. After removal of 3 bases from V and 5 bases from J, the junction contained 9 bases not matched to a gene. The CDR3 extends over 15 amino acids. Study-level findings and limits: The number of AZD1222 recipients seropositive at baseline was only six.

Sequencing used peripheral blood, obtained 28 days after the second AZD1222 dose. The TCR was taken from an adult who received the AZD1222 COVID-19 vaccine. V usage is TRBV18 and J usage is TRBJ1-2; 7 positions match TRBD1. The CDR3 is CASSPAGGQTYGYTF. CDR3 nucleotides: TGTGCCAGCTCACCTGCAGGGGGTCAGACTTATGGCTACACCTTC.